This T cell receptor beta chain derives from a study of blood T cell repertoires in COVID-19. About the research overall: The United States, Italy and Spain were the sources of the acute and convalescent COVID-19 samples. The cDNA or gDNA used as material had been derived from T cells, B-cell-depleted T cells, or PBMCs.

The CDR3 spans 16 residues. Germline lookup yields CDR1 SGHVS and CDR2 FNYEAQ. The V and J ends lost 3 bases and 6 bases respectively, with 17 bases between them. As handled by the study authors: Nucleated cell counts were estimated from reference gene primer amplification. The assay was immunoSEQ multiplex PCR, and TCRdb's table has in-frame clones only and misses some. The V and J calls and clone size are taken from that table; D and trimming were inferred from the DNA. The sample shows 65,000 to 90,000 clones, 75% to 90% of them seen only once. One Seattle source followed patients from active infection through their disease course.

Sample: peripheral blood. The chain carries TRBV7-6 and TRBJ1-4, with D possibly being TRBD1 (5 bases). The sequence came from a man aged 80 or over with COVID-19, enrolled during active disease. For the CDR3, the DNA is TGTGCCAGCAGCTTTCGTCCCGGACAACCCCATGAAAAACTGTTTTTT. Its translation: CASSFRPGQPHEKLFF.